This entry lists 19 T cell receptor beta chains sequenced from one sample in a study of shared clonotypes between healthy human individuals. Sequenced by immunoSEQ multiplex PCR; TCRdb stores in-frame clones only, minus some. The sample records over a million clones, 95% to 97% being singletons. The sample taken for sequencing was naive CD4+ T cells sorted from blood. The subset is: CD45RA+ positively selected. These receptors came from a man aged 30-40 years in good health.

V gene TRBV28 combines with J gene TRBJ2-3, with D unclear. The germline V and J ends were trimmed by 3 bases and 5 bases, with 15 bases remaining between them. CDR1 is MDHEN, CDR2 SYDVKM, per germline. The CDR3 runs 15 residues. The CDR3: CASSLFAGLGDTQYF. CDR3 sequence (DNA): TGTGCCAGCAGTTTGTTTGCAGGCCTCGGAGATACGCAGTATTTT.

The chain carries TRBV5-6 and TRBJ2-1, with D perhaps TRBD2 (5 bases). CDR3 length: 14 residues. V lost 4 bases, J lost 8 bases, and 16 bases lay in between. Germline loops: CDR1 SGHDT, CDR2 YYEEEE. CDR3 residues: CASSDRPDGDEQFF. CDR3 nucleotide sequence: TGTGCCAGCAGCGACCGCCCAGACGGGGATGAGCAGTTCTTC.

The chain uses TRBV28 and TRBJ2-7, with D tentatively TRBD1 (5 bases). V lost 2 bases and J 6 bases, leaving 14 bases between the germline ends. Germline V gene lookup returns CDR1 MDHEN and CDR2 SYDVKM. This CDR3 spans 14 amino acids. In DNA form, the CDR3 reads TGTGCCAGCAGTTTAACGGCAGGGTCGGGCGAGCAGTACTTC. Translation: CASSLTAGSGEQYF.

The CDR3 sequence: CASSLIGTSGSDTQYF. CDR3 bases: TGTGCCAGCAGCTTGATTGGGACTAGCGGGAGTGATACGCAGTATTTT. The J gene is TRBJ2-3, the V gene TRBV7-2, with 14 bases aligning to TRBD2. After removal of 3 bases from V and 6 bases from J, the junction contained 5 bases not matched to a gene. The CDR3 spans 16 residues. Per the germline V gene, CDR1 is SGHTA and CDR2 is FQGNSA.

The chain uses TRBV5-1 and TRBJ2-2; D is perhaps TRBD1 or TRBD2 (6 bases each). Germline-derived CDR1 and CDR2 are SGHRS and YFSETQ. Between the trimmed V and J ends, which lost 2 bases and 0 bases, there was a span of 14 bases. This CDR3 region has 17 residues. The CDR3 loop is CASSFSPGAANTGELFF. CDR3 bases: TGCGCCAGCAGCTTTTCTCCGGGGGCAGCGAACACCGGGGAGCTGTTTTTT.

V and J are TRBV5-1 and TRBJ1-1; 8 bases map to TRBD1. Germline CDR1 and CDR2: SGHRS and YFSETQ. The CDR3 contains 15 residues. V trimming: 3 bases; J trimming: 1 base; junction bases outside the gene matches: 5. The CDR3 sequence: CASSWDRRGNTEAFF. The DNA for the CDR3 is TGCGCCAGCAGCTGGGACAGGAGGGGGAACACTGAAGCTTTCTTT.

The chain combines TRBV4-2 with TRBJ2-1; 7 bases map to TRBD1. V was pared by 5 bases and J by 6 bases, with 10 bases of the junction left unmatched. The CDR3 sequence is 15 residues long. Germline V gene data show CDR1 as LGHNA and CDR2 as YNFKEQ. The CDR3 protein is CASSNDRVNRNEQFF. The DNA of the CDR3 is TGTGCCAGCAGCAATGACAGGGTTAATCGCAATGAGCAGTTCTTC.

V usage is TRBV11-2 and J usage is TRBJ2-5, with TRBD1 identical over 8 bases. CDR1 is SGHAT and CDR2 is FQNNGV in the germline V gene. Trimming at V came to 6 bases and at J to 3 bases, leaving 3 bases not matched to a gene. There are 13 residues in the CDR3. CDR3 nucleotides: TGTGCCAGCAGTAGGACAGGGAAAGAGACCCAGTACTTC. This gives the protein CASSRTGKETQYF.

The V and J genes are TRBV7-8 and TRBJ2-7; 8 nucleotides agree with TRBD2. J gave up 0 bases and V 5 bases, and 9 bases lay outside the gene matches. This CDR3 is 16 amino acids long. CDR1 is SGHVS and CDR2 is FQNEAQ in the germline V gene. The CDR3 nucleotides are TGTGCCAGCAGCCCACTAGCGAGCGGGAGCTCCTACGAGCAGTACTTC. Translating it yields CASSPLASGSSYEQYF.

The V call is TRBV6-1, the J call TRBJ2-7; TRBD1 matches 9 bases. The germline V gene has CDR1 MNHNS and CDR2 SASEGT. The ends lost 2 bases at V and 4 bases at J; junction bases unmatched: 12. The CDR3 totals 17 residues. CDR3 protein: CASSEWANRGRAYEQYF. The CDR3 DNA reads TGTGCCAGCAGTGAATGGGCAAACAGGGGGCGGGCGTACGAGCAGTACTTC.

The CDR3 DNA reads TGTGCCAGCAGCGTTCTAGTTGCAGCGTCCTACAATGAGCAGTTCTTC. This sequence encodes CASSVLVAASYNEQFF. This chain links TRBV9 with TRBJ2-1; D remains ambiguous. CDR3 length: 16 residues. The V and J ends lost 2 bases and 1 base respectively, with 13 bases between them. Germline CDR1 reads SGDLS; CDR2 reads YYNGEE.

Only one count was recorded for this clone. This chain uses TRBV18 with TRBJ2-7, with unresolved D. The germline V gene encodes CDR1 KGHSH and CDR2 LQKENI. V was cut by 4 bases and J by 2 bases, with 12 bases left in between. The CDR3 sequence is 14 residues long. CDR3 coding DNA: TGTGCCAGCTCACGAAAAGAAGGGCCCTACGAGCAGTACTTC. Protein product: CASSRKEGPYEQYF.

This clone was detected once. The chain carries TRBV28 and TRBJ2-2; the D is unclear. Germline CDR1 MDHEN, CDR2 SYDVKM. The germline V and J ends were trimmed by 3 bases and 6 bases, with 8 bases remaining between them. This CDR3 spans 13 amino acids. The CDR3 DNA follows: TGTGCCAGCAGTTTTGTTGGGGCCGGGGAGCTGTTTTTT. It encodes CASSFVGAGELFF.

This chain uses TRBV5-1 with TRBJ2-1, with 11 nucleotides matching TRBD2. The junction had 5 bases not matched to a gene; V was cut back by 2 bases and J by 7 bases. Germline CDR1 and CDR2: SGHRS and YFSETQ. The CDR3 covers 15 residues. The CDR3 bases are TGCGCCAGCAGCTTATTCGGGACTAGCGGTAATGAGCAGTTCTTC. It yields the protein CASSLFGTSGNEQFF. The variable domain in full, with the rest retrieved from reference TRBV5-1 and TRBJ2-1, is KAGVTQTPRYLIKTRGQQVTLSCSPISGHRSVSWYQQTPGQGLQFLFEYFSETQRNKGNFPGRFSGRQFSNSRSEMNVSTLELGDSALYLCASSLFGTSGNEQFFGPGTRLTVL.

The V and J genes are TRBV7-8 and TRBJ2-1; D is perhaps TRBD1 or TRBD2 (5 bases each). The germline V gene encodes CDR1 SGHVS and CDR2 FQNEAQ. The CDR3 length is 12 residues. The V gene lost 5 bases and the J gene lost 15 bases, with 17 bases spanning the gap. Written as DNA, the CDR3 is TGTGCCAGCAGCACGAGACGGGACCTCGGGTTCTTC. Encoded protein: CASSTRRDLGFF.

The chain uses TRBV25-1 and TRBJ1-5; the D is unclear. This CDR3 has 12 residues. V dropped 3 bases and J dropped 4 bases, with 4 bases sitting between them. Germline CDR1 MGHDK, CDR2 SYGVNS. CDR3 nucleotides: TGTGCCAGCAGTGAGGGGAATCAGCCCCAGCATTTT. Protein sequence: CASSEGNQPQHF.

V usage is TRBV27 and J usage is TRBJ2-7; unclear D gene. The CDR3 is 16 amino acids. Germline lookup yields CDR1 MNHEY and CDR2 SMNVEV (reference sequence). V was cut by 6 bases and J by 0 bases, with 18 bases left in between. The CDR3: CASRRQGGRPSYEQYF. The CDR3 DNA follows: TGTGCCAGCAGGCGCCAAGGCGGCAGACCCTCCTACGAGCAGTACTTC.

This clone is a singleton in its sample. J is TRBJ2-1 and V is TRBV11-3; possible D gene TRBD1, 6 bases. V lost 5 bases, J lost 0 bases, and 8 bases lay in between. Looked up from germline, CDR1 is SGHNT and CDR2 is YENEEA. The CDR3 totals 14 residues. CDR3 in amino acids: CASSQGSSYNEQFF. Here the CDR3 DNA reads TGTGCCAGCAGCCAGGGGAGCTCCTACAATGAGCAGTTCTTC.

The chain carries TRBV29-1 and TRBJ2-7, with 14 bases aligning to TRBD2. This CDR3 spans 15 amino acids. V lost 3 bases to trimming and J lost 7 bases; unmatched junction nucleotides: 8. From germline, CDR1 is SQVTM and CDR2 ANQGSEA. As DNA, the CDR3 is TGCAGCGTTGATACGCGACTAGCGGGAGGGGGGGAGCAGTACTTC. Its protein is CSVDTRLAGGGEQYF.